These 15 T cell receptor beta chains were all obtained from the same sample, sequenced in a study of blood T cell repertoires in COVID-19. The data were produced by immunoSEQ multiplex PCR, yet TCRdb's version contains in-frame clones alone and is incomplete. The sample has about 270,000 clones; roughly 86% are singletons. Material: peripheral blood. These receptors all come from a woman older than 75 with COVID-19, enrolled during active disease.

The chain links TRBV5-1 to TRBJ2-2; 10 bases match TRBD2. The CDR3 contains 16 residues. The germline V gene encodes CDR1 SGHRS and CDR2 YFSETQ. V was clipped by 5 bases and J by 3 bases; unmatched bases: 7. DNA of the CDR3: TGCGCCAGCAGAACACTAGCGGGGAGCGACACCGGGGAGCTGTTTTTT. It yields the protein CASRTLAGSDTGELFF.

This chain connects TRBV19 to TRBJ1-5; the match to TRBD1 covers 9 bases. CDR1 LNHDA and CDR2 SQIVND come from the germline V gene (reference sequence). The CDR3 covers 15 residues. The V segment lost 6 bases and the J segment 3 bases; nucleotides outside the gene matches: 6. The CDR3 sequence is CASRNRDRVNQPQHF. In DNA, the CDR3 is TGTGCCAGTAGGAACCGGGACAGGGTCAATCAGCCCCAGCATTTT.

The chain carries TRBV7-9 and TRBJ2-1; a possible D gene is TRBD2 (6 bases). CDR3 length: 14 amino acids. From germline, CDR1 is SEHNR and CDR2 FQNEAQ (reference sequence). V was clipped by 5 bases and J by 2 bases, with 10 bases between them. The CDR3 protein is CASSVSGAYNEQFF. For the CDR3, the DNA is TGTGCCAGCAGCGTTAGCGGAGCCTACAATGAGCAGTTCTTC.

The chain recombines TRBV29-1 with TRBJ1-3; perhaps TRBD1 as D (5 bases). Trimming took off 7 bases at V and 9 bases at J, with 13 bases between the two ends. The CDR3 spans 11 residues. Germline loops: CDR1 SQVTM, CDR2 ANQGSEA. CDR3 region: CSGGTGPTIYF. CDR3 nucleotide sequence: TGCAGCGGCGGTACAGGACCCACCATATATTTT.

The J gene is TRBJ1-2, the V gene TRBV28, with D perhaps matching TRBD1 (6 bases). Germline CDR1 MDHEN, CDR2 SYDVKM. The ends were cut back, 7 bases at V and 2 bases at J, with 17 bases in the middle. The CDR3 is 15 amino acids. DNA of the CDR3: TGTGCCAGCACCGACGGGACATACAAGAACTATGGCTACACCTTC. It is translated as CASTDGTYKNYGYTF.

This clone appeared a single time. V gene TRBV6-5 combines with J gene TRBJ1-2; 8 bases line up with TRBD1. V gave up 0 bases and J gave up 7 bases; unmatched junction bases: 4. The germline gives CDR1 MNHEY, CDR2 SVGAGI. The CDR3 is 14 residues long. As DNA, the CDR3 is TGTGCCAGCAGTTACTCGACAGGGGAATCTGGCTACACCTTC. Protein: CASSYSTGESGYTF.

This clone was counted a single time. This chain joins TRBV28 and TRBJ2-1; no clear D gene. The CDR3 consists of 12 residues. Germline lookup yields CDR1 MDHEN and CDR2 SYDVKM. V was pared by 6 bases and J by 4 bases, with 7 bases between. CDR3 sequence reads: CASSRLYNEQFF. The CDR3 region has the DNA TGTGCCAGCAGCAGGCTTTACAATGAGCAGTTCTTC.

In this sample, this clone turned up once. This chain joins TRBV19 and TRBJ1-1; D gene ambiguous. Germline V gene lookup returns CDR1 LNHDA and CDR2 SQIVND (reference sequence). The ends were cut back, 3 bases at V and 3 bases at J, with 11 bases in the middle. The CDR3 length is 14 residues. CDR3 protein: CASSILDRYTEAFF. The CDR3 nucleotides are TGTGCCAGTAGTATCCTAGACCGGTACACTGAAGCTTTCTTT.

J is TRBJ1-1 and V is TRBV9; perhaps TRBD1 as D (6 bases). Germline V CDR1 and CDR2: SGDLS, YYNGEE. Deletions cut 5 bases from V and 0 bases from J, with 11 bases between. CDR3 length: 14 residues. The CDR3 DNA is TGTGCCAGCAGGAGGGGGAATCTGAACACTGAAGCTTTCTTT. Translating gives CASRRGNLNTEAFF.

In this sample, this clone turned up a few times. The chain has TRBV7-2 and TRBJ1-1, with TRBD1 as a possible D gene (5 bases). The CDR3 covers 16 residues. The V gene's germline CDR1 is SGHTA and CDR2 FQGNSA. Trimming cost V 4 bases and J 1 base, with 16 bases left between them. This CDR3 reads CASSSNSGRPNTEAFF. CDR3 in DNA: TGTGCCAGCAGCTCCAACTCAGGGCGACCGAACACTGAAGCTTTCTTT.

The V gene is TRBV3-1 (or the pseudogene TRBV3-2), the J gene TRBJ1-2; tentatively, D is TRBD1 (5 bases). Germline V gene data show CDR1 as LGHDT and CDR2 as YNNKEL (reference sequence). The V end was cut by 0 bases, the J end by 5 bases, with 13 bases between. This CDR3 has 15 amino acids. This CDR3 is CASSQEMAGGYGYTF. The CDR3 DNA sequence: TGTGCCAGCAGCCAAGAAATGGCGGGGGGTTATGGCTACACCTTC.

The chain uses TRBV19 and TRBJ1-5, with 7 nucleotides matching TRBD1. This CDR3 region has 13 residues. The ends lost 8 bases at V and 7 bases at J; junction bases unmatched: 8. CDR1 and CDR2 (germline): LNHDA, SQIVND (reference sequence). The chain's CDR3 is CASSQGEKQPQHF. CDR3 in DNA: TGTGCCAGTTCGCAGGGGGAAAAACAGCCCCAGCATTTT.

The chain combines TRBV7-6 with TRBJ2-2; 7 nucleotides match TRBD2. Unmatched junction bases numbered 14, after V lost 3 bases and J lost 7 bases. This CDR3 region has 17 residues. From germline, CDR1 is SGHVS and CDR2 FNYEAQ. The CDR3 bases are TGTGCCAGCAGCTTGGGACTGGGGGGGAATCAAGGCGGGGAGCTGTTTTTT. Residues: CASSLGLGGNQGGELFF. Combining the CDR3 with reference TRBV7-6 and TRBJ2-2 gives the whole variable domain GAGVSQSPRYKVTKRGQDVALRCDPISGHVSLYWYRQALGQGPEFLTYFNYEAQQDKSGLPNDRFSAERPEGSISTLTIQRTEQRDSAMYRCASSLGLGGNQGGELFFGEGSRLTVL.

The chain combines TRBV6-4 with TRBJ1-2; D is unclear. V gave up 6 bases and J gave up 0 bases, with 14 bases separating them. Germline assignment: CDR1 MRHNA and CDR2 SNTAGT. The CDR3 covers 15 residues. In DNA, the CDR3 is TGTGCCAGCAGCGAAGAAGTTACAGCTAACTATGGCTACACCTTC. It yields the protein CASSEEVTANYGYTF.

V usage is TRBV4-1 and J usage is TRBJ2-5; TRBD2 matches at 9 bases. CDR3 length equals 15 residues. V dropped 1 base and J dropped 4; count of bases not matched to a gene: 4. From germline, CDR1 is MGHRA and CDR2 YSYEKL. The CDR3 is CASSQGWRGGETQYF. The CDR3 DNA sequence: TGCGCCAGCAGCCAAGGGTGGCGGGGGGGAGAGACCCAGTACTTC.